The source of this T cell receptor beta chain is a study of metastatic and nonmetastatic thyroid tumors. Study background: Patients with malignant and benign thyroid disease provided blood and tumor or nodule tissue, whose repertoires were compared. Whole-study findings and limits: Benign nodules reportedly had significantly lower TCR beta diversity than malignant thyroid tumors in blood and tumor.

The junction had 3 bases not matched to a gene; V was cut back by 5 bases and J by 2 bases. Germline V gene sequence: CDR1 LGHNA, CDR2 YSLEER. CDR3 size: 13 residues. By share, this clone ranks as large (0.1 to 1%). What it binds is unknown. Authors' analysis steps: Building a distant-metastasis classifier for papillary thyroid cancer drew on CDR3 differences across clinicopathological groups. Using MiXCR, TCRdb reanalyzed the PCR reads. The V and J calls and clone size are TCRdb's, not the authors'. This table has 3,500 to 5,000 clones, 30% to 45% appearing once. Thyroid surgery was performed in patients who had received no treatment beforehand.

The rearrangement uses TRBV4-3 and TRBJ2-7, with 7 bases lining up with TRBD2. The receptor's source is a male donor with papillary thyroid cancer or a benign thyroid nodule (not recorded which). Some clones in this sample may be carry-over from other donors' samples. The sequencing input was tumor tissue. The CDR3 region is CASSAGVPYEQYF. CDR3 DNA: TGCGCCAGCAGCGCGGGAGTTCCCTACGAGCAGTACTTC.